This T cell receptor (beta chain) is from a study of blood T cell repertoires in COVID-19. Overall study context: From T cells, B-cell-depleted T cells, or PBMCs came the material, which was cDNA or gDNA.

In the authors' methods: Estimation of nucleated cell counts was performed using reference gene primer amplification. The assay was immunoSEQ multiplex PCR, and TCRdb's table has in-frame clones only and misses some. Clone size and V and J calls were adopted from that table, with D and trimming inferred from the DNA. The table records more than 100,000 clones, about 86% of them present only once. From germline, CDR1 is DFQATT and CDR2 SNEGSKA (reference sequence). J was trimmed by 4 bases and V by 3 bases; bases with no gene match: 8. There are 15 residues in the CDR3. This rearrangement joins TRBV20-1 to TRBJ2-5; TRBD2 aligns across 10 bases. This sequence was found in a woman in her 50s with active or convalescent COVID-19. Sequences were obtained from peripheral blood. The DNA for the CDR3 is TGCAGTGCTAGTGACCCTAGCGGGAGCACAGAGACCCAGTACTTC. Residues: CSASDPSGSTETQYF.